The present T cell receptor (beta chain) was sequenced within a study of blood T cell repertoires in COVID-19. This table comes from immunoSEQ multiplex PCR, and its TCRdb copy is limited to in-frame clones, with some not included. The sample includes about 110,000 clones, over 70% of them seen just once. The V end lost 3 bases, the J end lost 5 bases, and 10 bases lay between the germline ends. Germline lookup yields CDR1 MNHNS and CDR2 SASEGT. The CDR3 totals 14 residues. This sequence originates from a woman between 65 and 79 years old with acute or convalescent COVID-19. Sequenced sample: peripheral blood. J is TRBJ1-4 and V is TRBV6-1; D gene uncertain. CDR3 protein: CASSDQQTNEKLFF. The DNA of the CDR3 is TGTGCCAGCAGTGATCAACAAACAAATGAAAAACTGTTTTTT.